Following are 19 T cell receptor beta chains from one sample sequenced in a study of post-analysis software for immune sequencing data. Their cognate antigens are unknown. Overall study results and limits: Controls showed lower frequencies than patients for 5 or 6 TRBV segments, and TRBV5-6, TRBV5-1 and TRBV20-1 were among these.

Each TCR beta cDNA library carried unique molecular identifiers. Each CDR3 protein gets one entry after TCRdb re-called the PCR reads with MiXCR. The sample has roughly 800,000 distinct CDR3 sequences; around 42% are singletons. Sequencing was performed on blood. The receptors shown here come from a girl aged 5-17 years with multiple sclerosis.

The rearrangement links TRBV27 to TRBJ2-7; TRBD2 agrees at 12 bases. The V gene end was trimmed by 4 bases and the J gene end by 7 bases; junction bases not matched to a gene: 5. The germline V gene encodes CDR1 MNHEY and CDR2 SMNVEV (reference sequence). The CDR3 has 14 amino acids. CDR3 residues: CASSSSGRAREQYF. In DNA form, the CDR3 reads TGTGCCAGCAGTTCTAGCGGGAGGGCCCGGGAGCAGTACTTC.

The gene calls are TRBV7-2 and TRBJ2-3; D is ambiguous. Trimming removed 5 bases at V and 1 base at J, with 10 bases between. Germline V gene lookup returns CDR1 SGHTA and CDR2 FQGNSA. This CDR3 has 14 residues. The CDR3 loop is CASSRYVRTDTQYF. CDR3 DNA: TGTGCCAGCAGCCGTTATGTACGCACAGATACGCAGTATTTT.

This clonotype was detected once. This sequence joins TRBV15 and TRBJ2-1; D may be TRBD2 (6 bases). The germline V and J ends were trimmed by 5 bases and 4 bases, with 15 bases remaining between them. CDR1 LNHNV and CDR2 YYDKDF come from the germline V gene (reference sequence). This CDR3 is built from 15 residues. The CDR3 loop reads CATSSGVGPYNEQFF. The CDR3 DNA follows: TGTGCCACCAGCTCGGGGGTAGGGCCATACAATGAGCAGTTCTTC.

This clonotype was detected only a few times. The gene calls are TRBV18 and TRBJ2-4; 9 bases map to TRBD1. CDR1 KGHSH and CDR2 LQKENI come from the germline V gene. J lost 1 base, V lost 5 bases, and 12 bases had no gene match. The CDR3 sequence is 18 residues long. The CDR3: CASSSGQGMRRAKNIQYF. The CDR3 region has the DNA TGTGCCAGCTCATCGGGACAGGGAATGAGAAGGGCCAAAAACATTCAGTACTTC. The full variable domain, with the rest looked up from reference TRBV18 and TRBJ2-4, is NAGVMQNPRHLVRRRGQEARLRCSPMKGHSHVYWYRQLPEEGLKFMVYLQKENIIDESGMPKERFSAEFPKEGPSILRIQQVVRGDSAAYFCASSSGQGMRRAKNIQYFGAGTRLSVL.

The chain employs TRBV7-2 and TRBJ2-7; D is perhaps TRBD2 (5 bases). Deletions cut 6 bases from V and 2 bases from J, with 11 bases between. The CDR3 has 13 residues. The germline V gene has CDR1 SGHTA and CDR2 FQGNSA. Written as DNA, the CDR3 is TGTGCCAGCAGGAAGCCCGGGACCTACGAGCAGTACTTC. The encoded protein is CASRKPGTYEQYF.

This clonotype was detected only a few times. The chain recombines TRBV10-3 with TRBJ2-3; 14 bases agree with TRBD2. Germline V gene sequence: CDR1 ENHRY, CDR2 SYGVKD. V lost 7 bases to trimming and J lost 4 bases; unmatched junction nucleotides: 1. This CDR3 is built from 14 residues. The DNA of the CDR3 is TGTGCCATCAAGACTAGCGGGAGGGCAGATACGCAGTATTTT. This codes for CAIKTSGRADTQYF.

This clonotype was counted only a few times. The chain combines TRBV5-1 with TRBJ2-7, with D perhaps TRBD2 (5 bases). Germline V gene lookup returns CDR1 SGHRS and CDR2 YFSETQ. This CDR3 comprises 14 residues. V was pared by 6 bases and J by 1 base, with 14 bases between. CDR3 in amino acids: CASTSRGRSYEQYF. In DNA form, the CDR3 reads TGCGCCAGCACCTCACGGGGTAGGTCCTACGAGCAGTACTTC.

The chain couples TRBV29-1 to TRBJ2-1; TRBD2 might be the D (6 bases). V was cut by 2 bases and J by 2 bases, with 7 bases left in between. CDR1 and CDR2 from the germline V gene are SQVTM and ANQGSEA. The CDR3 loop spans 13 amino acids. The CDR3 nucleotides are TGCAGCGTTGAACGCGGGACCTACAATGAGCAGTTCTTC. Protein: CSVERGTYNEQFF.

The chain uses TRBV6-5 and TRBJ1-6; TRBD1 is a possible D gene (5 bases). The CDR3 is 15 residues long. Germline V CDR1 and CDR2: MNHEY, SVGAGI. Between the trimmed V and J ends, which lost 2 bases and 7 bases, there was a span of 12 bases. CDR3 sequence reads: CASSYEGRMNSPLHF. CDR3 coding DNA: TGTGCCAGCAGTTACGAGGGACGGATGAATTCACCCCTCCACTTT.

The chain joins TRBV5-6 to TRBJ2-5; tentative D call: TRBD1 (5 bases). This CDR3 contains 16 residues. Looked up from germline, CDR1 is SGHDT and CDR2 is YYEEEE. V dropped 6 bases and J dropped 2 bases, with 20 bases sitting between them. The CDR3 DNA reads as TGTGCCAGCACCCCCGAAGTAGGGGCCCCTCAAGAGACCCAGTACTTC. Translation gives CASTPEVGAPQETQYF.

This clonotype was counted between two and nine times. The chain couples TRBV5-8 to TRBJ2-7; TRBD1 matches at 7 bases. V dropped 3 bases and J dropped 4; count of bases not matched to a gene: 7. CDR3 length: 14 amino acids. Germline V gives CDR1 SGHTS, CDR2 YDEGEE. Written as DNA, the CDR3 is TGTGCCAGCAGCTCCGGACAGGAGTTATACGAGCAGTACTTC. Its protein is CASSSGQELYEQYF.

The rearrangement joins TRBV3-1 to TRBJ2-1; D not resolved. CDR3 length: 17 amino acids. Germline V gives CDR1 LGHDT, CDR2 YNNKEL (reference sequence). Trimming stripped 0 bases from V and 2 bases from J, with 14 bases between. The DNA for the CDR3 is TGTGCCAGCAGCCAAGACCCAAACACGGTGACCTACAATGAGCAGTTCTTC. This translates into CASSQDPNTVTYNEQFF.

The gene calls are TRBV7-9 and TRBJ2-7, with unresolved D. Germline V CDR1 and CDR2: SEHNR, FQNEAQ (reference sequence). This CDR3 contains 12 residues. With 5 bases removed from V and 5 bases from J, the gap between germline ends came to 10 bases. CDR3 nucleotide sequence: TGTGCCAGCAGCGGCCCTAGTCACGAGCAGTACTTC. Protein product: CASSGPSHEQYF.

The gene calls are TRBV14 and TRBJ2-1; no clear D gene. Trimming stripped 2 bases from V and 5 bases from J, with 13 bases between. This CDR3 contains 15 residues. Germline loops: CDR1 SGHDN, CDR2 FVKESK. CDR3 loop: CASSQKPRVNNEQFF. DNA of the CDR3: TGTGCCAGCAGCCAAAAGCCCCGAGTTAACAATGAGCAGTTCTTC. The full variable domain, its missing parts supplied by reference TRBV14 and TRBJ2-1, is EAGVTQFPSHSVIEKGQTVTLRCDPISGHDNLYWYRRVMGKEIKFLLHFVKESKQDESGMPNNRFLAERTGGTYSTLKVQPAELEDSGVYFCASSQKPRVNNEQFFGPGTRLTVL.

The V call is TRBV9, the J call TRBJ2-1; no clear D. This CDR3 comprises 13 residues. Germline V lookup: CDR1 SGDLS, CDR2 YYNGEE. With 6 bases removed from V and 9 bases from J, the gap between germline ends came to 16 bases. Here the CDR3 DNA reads TGTGCCAGCACCCTAGACCCTGACGGTGAGCAGTTCTTC. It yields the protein CASTLDPDGEQFF.

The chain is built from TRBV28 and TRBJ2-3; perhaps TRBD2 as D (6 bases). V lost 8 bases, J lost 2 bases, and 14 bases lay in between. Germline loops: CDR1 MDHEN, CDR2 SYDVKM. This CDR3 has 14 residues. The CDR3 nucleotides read TGTGCCAGCGGGGACGGGGGAAACACAGATACGCAGTATTTT. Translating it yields CASGDGGNTDTQYF.

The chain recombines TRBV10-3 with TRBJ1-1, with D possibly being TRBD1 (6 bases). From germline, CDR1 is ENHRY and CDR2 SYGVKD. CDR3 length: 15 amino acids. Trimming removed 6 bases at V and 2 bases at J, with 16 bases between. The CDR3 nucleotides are TGTGCCATCAGGGAGACGGGGGGCGGTAACACTGAAGCTTTCTTT. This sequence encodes CAIRETGGGNTEAFF.

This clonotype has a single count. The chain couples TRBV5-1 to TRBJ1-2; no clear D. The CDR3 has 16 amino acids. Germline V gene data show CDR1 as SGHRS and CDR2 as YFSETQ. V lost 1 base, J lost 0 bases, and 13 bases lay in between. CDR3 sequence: CASSLRADQANYGYTF. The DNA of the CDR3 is TGCGCCAGCAGCTTGCGGGCAGACCAAGCTAACTATGGCTACACCTTC. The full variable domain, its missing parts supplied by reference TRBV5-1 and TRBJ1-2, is KAGVTQTPRYLIKTRGQQVTLSCSPISGHRSVSWYQQTPGQGLQFLFEYFSETQRNKGNFPGRFSGRQFSNSRSEMNVSTLELGDSALYLCASSLRADQANYGYTFGSGTRLTVV.

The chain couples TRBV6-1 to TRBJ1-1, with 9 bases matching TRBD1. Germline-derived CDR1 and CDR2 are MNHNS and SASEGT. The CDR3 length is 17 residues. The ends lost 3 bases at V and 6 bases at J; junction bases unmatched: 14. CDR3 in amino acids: CASSDPYRGPRGAEAFF. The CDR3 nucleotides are TGTGCCAGCAGTGATCCGTACAGGGGGCCCCGTGGAGCTGAAGCTTTCTTT.